The text below deals with one T cell receptor beta chain. This sample stems from a study of blood T cell repertoires in COVID-19. On the study more broadly: PBMCs, B-cell-depleted T cells, or T cells were the source of the cDNA or gDNA that made up the material.

Sequencing used immunoSEQ multiplex PCR; TCRdb keeps in-frame clones, though not all of them. The sample lists around 300,000 clones, approximately 90% occurring once. After removal of 5 bases from V and 3 bases from J, the junction contained 9 bases not matched to a gene. Looked up from germline, CDR1 is MDHEN and CDR2 is SYDVKM. This CDR3 is 15 amino acids long. The receptor was derived from a woman in her twenties or thirties with COVID-19, enrolled during active disease. This sequence joins TRBV28 and TRBJ1-2; TRBD1 matches at 7 bases. Material: peripheral blood. This CDR3 is CASSPIQGDYYGYTF. DNA for the CDR3: TGTGCCAGCAGTCCCATTCAGGGGGACTACTATGGCTACACCTTC.